Listed here are 32 T cell receptor beta chains from one sample, sequenced in a study of blood T cells in healthy people across ages. Combining a sample-barcoded 5' primer with a J-beta primer mix, a second PCR ran for roughly 7 to 11 cycles. From the 5' RACE reads, TCRdb called clonotypes with MiXCR, one entry per CDR3 protein. The sample has about 720,000 distinct CDR3 sequences, roughly 20% seen once; the top ten hold roughly 22%. Sequenced: blood. Receptors originate from an older man in good health.

This chain connects TRBV4-1 to TRBJ1-5; D is uncertain. The length of the CDR3 is 16 residues. Trimming pared 0 bases from V and 1 base from J, leaving 10 bases between. Germline V gene sequence: CDR1 MGHRA, CDR2 YSYEKL. CDR3 nucleotides: TGCGCCAGCAGCCAAGATACGGGGAGCAGCAATCAGCCCCAGCATTTT. Protein sequence: CASSQDTGSSNQPQHF.

In its sample, this clonotype was seen many times. The chain carries TRBV7-2 and TRBJ2-3; 7 bases align to TRBD2. CDR3 size: 15 residues. The germline gives CDR1 SGHTA, CDR2 FQGNSA. Trimming took 3 bases from V and 2 from J; bases not matched to a gene: 5. The CDR3 region has the DNA TGTGCCAGCAGCTTCTACGGGAGGCCCACAGATACGCAGTATTTT. It yields the protein CASSFYGRPTDTQYF.

This clonotype has a count of ten or more. The CDR3 region is CASAFPGGVSTDTQYF. The CDR3 bases are TGTGCCAGCGCCTTCCCAGGGGGGGTATCCACAGATACGCAGTATTTT. The chain employs TRBV7-9 and TRBJ2-3; D may be TRBD1 or TRBD2 (7 bases each). Trimming removed 8 bases at V and 2 bases at J, with 20 bases between. The CDR3 runs 16 residues. Germline V gene sequence: CDR1 SEHNR, CDR2 FQNEAQ (reference sequence).

This clonotype was recorded at least ten times. The chain is built from TRBV12-3 or TRBV12-4 and TRBJ2-6; D remains ambiguous. V was cut by 2 bases and J by 2 bases, with 7 bases left in between. The CDR3 is 15 amino acids. CDR3 residues: CASSLTGTGANVLTF. The CDR3 nucleotides are TGTGCCAGCAGTTTAACGGGTACTGGGGCCAACGTCCTGACTTTC.

This clonotype was counted a few times. The chain joins TRBV7-2 to TRBJ2-5; D not resolved. CDR1 SGHTA and CDR2 FQGNSA come from the germline V gene. This CDR3 region has 14 residues. V was clipped by 5 bases and J by 4 bases, with 14 bases between them. Here the CDR3 reads CASSPTPTGETQYF. The CDR3, as DNA: TGTGCCAGCAGCCCAACACCGACGGGAGAGACCCAGTACTTC.

This clonotype was counted only a few times. The chain employs TRBV19 and TRBJ1-4; the D is unclear. This CDR3 is 14 amino acids long. The germline V gene has CDR1 LNHDA and CDR2 SQIVND (reference sequence). Between the trimmed V and J ends, which lost 2 bases and 7 bases, there was a span of 11 bases. The chain's CDR3 is CASSIKVESEKLFF. The DNA for the CDR3 is TGTGCCAGTAGTATAAAGGTCGAGAGTGAAAAACTGTTTTTT.

The J gene is TRBJ2-1, the V gene TRBV11-2, with TRBD2 identical over 11 bases. The J call is doubtful: the DNA matches TRBJ2-5 better. There are 16 residues in the CDR3. The germline gives CDR1 SGHAT, CDR2 FQNNGV. The DNA of the CDR3 is TGTGCCAGCAGCCAGGGACTAGCGGCCCTGGTGGAGACCCAGTACTTC. Translation gives CASSQGLAALVETQYF.

The chain employs TRBV5-1 and TRBJ2-5; D is undetermined. The end of the DNA fits TRBJ2-7 better, so the J call may be wrong. The CDR3 contains 16 residues. Germline CDR1 and CDR2: SGHRS and YFSETQ. The CDR3 spells CASSFRNRVFGDEQYF. CDR3 in DNA: TGCGCCAGCAGCTTCAGGAATAGGGTGTTTGGCGACGAGCAGTACTTC.

V gene TRBV5-4 combines with J gene TRBJ2-3; no firm D call. Germline assignment: CDR1 SGHNT and CDR2 YYREEE (reference sequence). The CDR3 has 15 residues. V was clipped by 5 bases and J by 4 bases, with 17 bases between them. CDR3 nucleotide sequence: TGTGCCAGCAGGCCACCGGCGTCCTCGGCAGATACGCAGTATTTT. It yields the protein CASRPPASSADTQYF.

As regards this clonotype: This may be a read error: a much more frequent sequence differs by one nucleotide. The gene calls are TRBV28 and TRBJ1-1; the D gene is possibly TRBD1 (6 bases). CDR3 length: 13 amino acids. V gave up 6 bases and J gave up 0 bases, with 8 bases separating them. The germline V gene has CDR1 MDHEN and CDR2 SYDVKM. The CDR3, as DNA: TGTGCCAGCAGGGGGACAATGAACACTGAAGCTTTCTTT. This codes for CASRGTMNTEAFF. The complete variable domain, with remaining parts taken from reference TRBV28 and TRBJ1-1, reads DVKVTQSSRYLVKRTGEKVFLECVQDMDHENMFWYRQDPGLGLRLIYFSYDVKMKEKGDIPEGYSVSREKKERFSLILESASTNQTSMYLCASRGTMNTEAFFGQGTRLTVV.

This clonotype was observed a few times. The chain uses TRBV10-3 and TRBJ2-1, with a possible D match to TRBD1 (6 bases). The end of the DNA is better explained by TRBJ2-5, so the J call may be wrong. This CDR3 spans 17 amino acids. Germline loops: CDR1 ENHRY, CDR2 SYGVKD. The CDR3 bases are TGTGCCATCAGTGAGCTTTCAGGACAGCCGATGGGGGAGACCCAGTACTTC. Translated, it gives CAISELSGQPMGETQYF.

This clonotype was picked up a small number of times. The chain has TRBV18 and TRBJ2-1; TRBD1 might be the D (6 bases). The V and J ends lost 1 base and 6 bases respectively, with 10 bases between them. The CDR3 has 14 amino acids. The germline CDR1 and CDR2 sequences are KGHSH and LQKENI. CDR3 bases: TGTGCCAGCTCACCACAATCGACAGGCAATGAGCAGTTCTTC. Amino acids: CASSPQSTGNEQFF.

The rearrangement uses TRBV29-1 and TRBJ1-4, with 8 bases identical to TRBD1. The germline V gene has CDR1 SQVTM and CDR2 ANQGSEA. This CDR3 comprises 13 residues. J lost 7 bases, V lost 6 bases, and 7 bases had no gene match. The CDR3, as DNA: TGCAGCGTAAACAGGGGGAGTGGTGAAAAACTGTTTTTT. Protein: CSVNRGSGEKLFF. Full variable domain (missing parts from reference TRBV29-1 and TRBJ1-4): SAVISQKPSRDICQRGTSLTIQCQVDSQVTMMFWYRQQPGQSLTLIATANQGSEATYESGFVIDKFPISRPNLTFSTLTVSNMSPEDSSIYLCSVNRGSGEKLFFGSGTQLSVL.

The V gene is TRBV11-2, the J gene TRBJ2-1, with D maybe TRBD2 (5 bases). Germline loops: CDR1 SGHAT, CDR2 FQNNGV. Trimming took 0 bases from V and 6 from J, leaving 18 bases between them. The CDR3 covers 17 residues. CDR3 loop: CASSLDYGERVFNEQFF. The DNA for the CDR3 is TGTGCCAGCAGCTTAGATTACGGTGAGAGGGTTTTCAATGAGCAGTTCTTC. The full variable domain, rest sourced from reference TRBV11-2 and TRBJ2-1, is EAGVAQSPRYKIIEKRQSVAFWCNPISGHATLYWYQQILGQGPKLLIQFQNNGVVDDSQLPKDRFSAERLKGVDSTLKIQPAKLEDSAVYLCASSLDYGERVFNEQFFGPGTRLTVL.

This CDR3 reads CASIVGRAYEQYF. The DNA of the CDR3 is TGTGCCAGCATCGTGGGAAGAGCCTACGAGCAGTACTTC. V is TRBV2 and J is TRBJ2-7; D remains ambiguous. The CDR3 runs to 13 residues. Germline V lookup: CDR1 SNHLY, CDR2 FYNNEI. The V end lost 7 bases, the J end lost 2 bases, and 12 bases lay between the germline ends.

The CDR3 DNA reads TGCGCCAGCAGTGACCCTAACCGCGGCCAGCCCCAGCATTTT. Protein: CASSDPNRGQPQHF. The V gene is TRBV10-2, the J gene TRBJ1-5; D gene ambiguous. Trimming removed 3 bases from V and 7 bases from J, with 13 bases in between. This CDR3 region has 14 residues. Per the germline V gene, CDR1 is WSHSY and CDR2 is SAAADI.

The rearrangement joins TRBV28 to TRBJ2-5; D is unclear. The CDR3 sequence is 12 residues long. V was cut by 7 bases and J by 1 base, with 7 bases left in between. CDR1 and CDR2 (germline): MDHEN, SYDVKM. DNA of the CDR3: TGTGCCAGCATGAGGCTCCAAGAGACCCAGTACTTC. The encoded protein is CASMRLQETQYF.

The rearrangement joins TRBV20-1 to TRBJ2-7; D ambiguous. The CDR3 runs to 13 residues. The germline CDR1 and CDR2 sequences are DFQATT and SNEGSKA (reference sequence). V was clipped by 0 bases and J by 1 base, with 7 bases between them. The CDR3 nucleotides are TGCAGTGCTAGAGAATCCGGGTCCTACGAGCAGTACTTC. Translation: CSARESGSYEQYF.

The chain uses TRBV4-1 and TRBJ2-5, with 8 bases that match TRBD2. V gave up 4 bases and J gave up 3 bases; unmatched junction bases: 1. In germline, CDR1 is MGHRA, CDR2 YSYEKL. This CDR3 comprises 13 residues. In DNA, the CDR3 is TGCGCCAGCAGCCGGGGACTAGAAGAGACCCAGTACTTC. Amino acids: CASSRGLEETQYF.

The chain combines TRBV18 with TRBJ2-5, with D maybe TRBD2 (6 bases). The length of the CDR3 is 15 residues. Trimming pared 1 base from V and 1 base from J, leaving 10 bases between. CDR1 and CDR2 (germline): KGHSH, LQKENI. CDR3 DNA: TGTGCCAGCTCACCACTGGGGGGAGTCCAAGAGACCCAGTACTTC. It yields the protein CASSPLGGVQETQYF.

The chain has TRBV2 and TRBJ2-1; D remains ambiguous. Trimming left V 1 base short and J 2 bases short, with 12 bases between. This CDR3 region has 16 residues. CDR1 and CDR2 (germline): SNHLY, FYNNEI. DNA for the CDR3: TGTGCCAGCAGTGAAGTCCGGCAGGTCCCCTACAATGAGCAGTTCTTC. This encodes CASSEVRQVPYNEQFF.

This clonotype was seen a few times. The genes are TRBV20-1 and TRBJ2-5; TRBD1 matches 7 bases. Germline CDR1 is DFQATT and CDR2 is SNEGSKA (reference sequence). The J segment lost 1 base and the V segment lost 3 bases, leaving 5 bases of the junction unmatched. This CDR3 region has 14 residues. CDR3 in amino acids: CSARGDSSQETQYF. The CDR3 coding sequence is TGCAGTGCTAGGGGGGACAGTTCCCAAGAGACCCAGTACTTC.

This clonotype was seen more than once but under ten times. The chain uses TRBV19 and TRBJ2-1, with no clear D. Trimming removed 0 bases at V and 7 bases at J, with 10 bases between. CDR1 LNHDA and CDR2 SQIVND come from the germline V gene (reference sequence). The CDR3 consists of 14 residues. The CDR3 spells CASSIEDLGNEQFF. The CDR3 DNA reads as TGTGCCAGTAGTATAGAAGATCTAGGGAATGAGCAGTTCTTC.

This clonotype was recorded a few times. The rearrangement links TRBV20-1 to TRBJ1-4; no firm D call. CDR1 and CDR2 (germline): DFQATT, SNEGSKA (reference sequence). The CDR3 loop spans 13 amino acids. V gave up 5 bases and J gave up 7 bases, with 14 bases separating them. In DNA, the CDR3 is TGCAGTGCTGCGTTCGGGATGGGTGAAAAACTGTTTTTT. Translated, it gives CSAAFGMGEKLFF.

In its sample, this clonotype was seen a few times. The chain carries TRBV6-5 and TRBJ2-1; a weak D match, TRBD2 (6 bases). V shed 2 bases and J shed 6 bases, with 11 bases lying between them. CDR3 length: 14 amino acids. Germline values: CDR1 MNHEY, CDR2 SVGAGI. CDR3 residues: CASSYPGGSNEQFF. The CDR3, as DNA: TGTGCCAGCAGTTACCCAGGAGGGTCCAATGAGCAGTTCTTC.

In this sample, this clonotype turned up a few times. This rearrangement joins TRBV29-1 to TRBJ2-7; D is possibly TRBD1 or TRBD2 (5 bases each). CDR1 SQVTM and CDR2 ANQGSEA come from the germline V gene. This CDR3 contains 11 residues. V was pared by 7 bases and J by 12 bases, with 19 bases between. In nucleotides, the CDR3 is TGCAGCGAAAAGAGGGACGCGAGGGGGTACGTC. This codes for CSEKRDARGYV.

This clonotype was seen repeatedly, ten times or more. The chain is built from TRBV3-1 and TRBJ1-2; D gene unclear. CDR3 length equals 12 residues. Trimming shortened V by 1 base and J by 8 bases, and 8 bases separated the two germline ends. Looked up from germline, CDR1 is LGHDT and CDR2 is YNNKEL (reference sequence). CDR3 loop: CASSQAQGGYTF. The CDR3 DNA sequence: TGTGCCAGCAGCCAAGCACAAGGCGGCTACACCTTC.

This clonotype was counted many times. The chain has TRBV13 and TRBJ1-1; 9 bases match TRBD1. V gave up 2 bases and J gave up 7 bases; unmatched junction bases: 11. CDR3 length equals 16 residues. CDR1 and CDR2 (germline): PRHDT, FYEKMQ (reference sequence). The CDR3 here is CASSLTSGTGFFEAFF. The CDR3 DNA is TGTGCCAGCAGCTTAACTTCCGGGACAGGGTTTTTTGAAGCTTTCTTT.

This clonotype was seen more than once but under ten times. CDR3 sequence reads: CSATDREFDNEQFF. The CDR3 DNA sequence: TGCAGTGCTACGGACAGGGAATTTGACAATGAGCAGTTCTTC. The rearrangement uses TRBV20-1 and TRBJ2-1, with 8 bases that match TRBD1. The CDR3 has 14 amino acids. Germline CDR1 DFQATT, CDR2 SNEGSKA (reference sequence). V lost 4 bases and J lost 5; bases outside the gene matches: 7.

The V call is TRBV29-1, the J call TRBJ1-4; maybe TRBD1 (6 bases). Trimming cost V 8 bases and J 7 bases, with 20 bases left between them. Germline CDR1 SQVTM, CDR2 ANQGSEA. This CDR3 has 14 amino acids. The CDR3 DNA follows: TGCAGCCAGTGGGGCCAGGGGTCGGTTGAAAAACTGTTTTTT. Translated: CSQWGQGSVEKLFF.

This clonotype turned up a few times. CDR3 sequence reads: CASSFTLTSGELFF. DNA of the CDR3: TGTGCCAGCAGCTTCACCCTAACTAGCGGGGAGTTGTTCTTC. This chain links TRBV11-3 with TRBJ2-1, with TRBD2 matching 10 bases. This CDR3 is 14 amino acids long. After removal of 3 bases from V and 15 bases from J, the junction contained 11 bases not matched to a gene. The germline CDR1 and CDR2 sequences are SGHNT and YENEEA.

This clonotype turned up a few times. V gene TRBV5-1 combines with J gene TRBJ2-5, with D tentatively TRBD1 (6 bases). The CDR3 runs to 14 residues. Trimming removed 4 bases from V and 5 bases from J, with 15 bases in between. Germline CDR1 and CDR2: SGHRS and YFSETQ. CDR3 in amino acids: CASSPLGHVETQYF. The CDR3 bases are TGCGCCAGCAGCCCCCTGGGACACGTGGAGACCCAGTACTTC.